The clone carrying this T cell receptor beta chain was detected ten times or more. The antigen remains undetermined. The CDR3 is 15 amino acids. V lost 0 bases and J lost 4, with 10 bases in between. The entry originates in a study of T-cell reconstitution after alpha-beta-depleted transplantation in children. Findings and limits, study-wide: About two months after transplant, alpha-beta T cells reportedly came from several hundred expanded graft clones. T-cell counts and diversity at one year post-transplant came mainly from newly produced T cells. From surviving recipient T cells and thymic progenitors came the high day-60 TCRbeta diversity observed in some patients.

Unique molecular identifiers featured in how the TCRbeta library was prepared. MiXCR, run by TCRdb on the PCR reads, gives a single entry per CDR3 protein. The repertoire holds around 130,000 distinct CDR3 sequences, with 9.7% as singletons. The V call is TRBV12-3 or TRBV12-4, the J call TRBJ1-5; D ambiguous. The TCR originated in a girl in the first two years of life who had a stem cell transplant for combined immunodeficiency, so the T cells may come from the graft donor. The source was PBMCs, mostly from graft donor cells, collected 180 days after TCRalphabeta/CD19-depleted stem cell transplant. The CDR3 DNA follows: TGTGCCAGCAGTTTAGCTCAATTCCTTAATCAGCCCCAGCATTTT. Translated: CASSLAQFLNQPQHF.